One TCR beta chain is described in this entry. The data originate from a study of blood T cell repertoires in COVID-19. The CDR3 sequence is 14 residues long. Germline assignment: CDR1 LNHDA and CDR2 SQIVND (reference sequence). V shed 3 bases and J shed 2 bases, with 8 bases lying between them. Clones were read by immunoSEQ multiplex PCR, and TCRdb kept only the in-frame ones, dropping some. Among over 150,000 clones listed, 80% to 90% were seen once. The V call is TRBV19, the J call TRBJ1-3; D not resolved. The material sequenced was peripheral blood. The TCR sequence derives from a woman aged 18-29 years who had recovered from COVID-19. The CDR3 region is CASSISGTGNTIYF. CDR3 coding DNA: TGTGCCAGTAGTATTTCAGGAACTGGAAACACCATATATTTT.